This entry is about one TCR beta chain. The antigen is undetermined. Other DNA sequences from this sample encode an identical CDR3 as well. Trimming took off 7 bases at V and 0 bases at J, with 10 bases between the two ends. Germline assignment: CDR1 MDHEN and CDR2 SYDVKM. This CDR3 has 14 amino acids. Patients had received no treatment of any kind before thyroid surgery. Original data processing: Across clinicopathological groups, CDR3 differences served as the basis for building a distant-metastasis classifier for papillary thyroid cancer. MiXCR was used by TCRdb to re-call the PCR reads. The V and J calls shown here were made by TCRdb, not taken from the authors' results. The table lists tens of thousands of clones, 25% to 30% of them singletons. These data originate in a study of metastatic and nonmetastatic thyroid tumors. Study summary: Repertoires from malignant and benign thyroid patients were compared across blood and tumor or nodule tissue.

Overall study findings and caveats: TCR beta diversity was reportedly significantly higher in malignant thyroid tumors than benign nodules, in blood and tumor.

The sequence derives from a female donor with papillary thyroid cancer or a benign thyroid nodule (not recorded which). Some clones in this sample may be carry-over from other donors' samples. What was sequenced was blood. The chain recombines TRBV28 with TRBJ1-5; D is perhaps TRBD1 (6 bases). Written as DNA, the CDR3 is TGTGCCAGCATCGGACAGCATAGCAATCAGCCCCAGCATTTT. This encodes CASIGQHSNQPQHF.